The rows below give T cell receptor beta chains drawn from one sample of a study of spatial heterogeneity in lung cancer. MiXCR was run by TCRdb on the 5' RACE reads, yielding one entry per CDR3 protein. The sample lists over 90,000 distinct CDR3 sequences, approximately 8.6% occurring once. The starting material was PBMCs, obtained at surgery. The receptors stem from a male donor with early-stage non-small cell lung cancer. Both conserved end residues are part of each CDR3. Fields, in order: V gene, D gene, J gene, clone size, CDR3 protein, CDR3 DNA. A D gene is named only where the DNA matches it firmly. Expanded clones are given a class, and other clones once, few, many or no size at all.

V: TRBV29-1
D: NA
J: TRBJ2-7
size: NA
CDR3: CSVGLVVNEQYF
DNA: TGCAGCGTTGGGCTAGTCGTGAACGAGCAGTACTTC

V: TRBV20-1
D: TRBD1
J: TRBJ2-7
size: few
CDR3: CSASRDRSSYEQYF
DNA: TGCAGTGCTAGTAGGGACAGGAGCTCCTACGAGCAGTACTTC

V: TRBV25-1
D: NA
J: TRBJ2-3
size: few
CDR3: CASSETTPGTDTQYF
DNA: TGTGCCAGCAGTGAGACCACCCCTGGCACAGATACGCAGTATTTT

V: TRBV4-2
D: NA
J: TRBJ1-1
size: NA
CDR3: CASSSGERDAEAFF
DNA: TGTGCCAGCAGCTCCGGGGAGAGGGACGCTGAAGCTTTCTTT

V: TRBV5-1
D: NA
J: TRBJ2-1
size: NA
CDR3: CASSVGPERTNEQFF
DNA: TGCGCCAGCAGCGTCGGCCCCGAAAGGACCAATGAGCAGTTCTTC

V: TRBV15
D: NA
J: TRBJ1-6
size: few
CDR3: CATSRDPRDSPLHF
DNA: TGTGCCACCAGCAGAGATCCTCGAGATTCACCCCTCCACTTT

V: TRBV5-1
D: NA
J: TRBJ1-2
size: many
CDR3: CASSPERNYGYTF
DNA: TGCGCCAGCAGCCCTGAGAGGAACTATGGCTACACCTTC

V: TRBV6-5
D: NA
J: TRBJ1-2
size: few
CDR3: CASSYSGRGAYGYTF
DNA: TGTGCCAGCAGTTACTCGGGCAGGGGAGCATATGGCTACACCTTC

V: TRBV28
D: NA
J: TRBJ1-5
size: many
CDR3: CASLKMGREGNQPQHF
DNA: TGTGCCAGTCTCAAAATGGGAAGGGAAGGCAATCAGCCCCAGCATTTT

V: TRBV6-5
D: TRBD2
J: TRBJ2-5
size: many
CDR3: CASSPYLAGDKETQYF
DNA: TGTGCCAGCAGTCCCTACCTAGCGGGGGATAAAGAGACCCAGTACTTC

V: TRBV5-6
D: TRBD2
J: TRBJ2-2
size: NA
CDR3: CASSTRIVSGSRAGELFF
DNA: TGTGCCAGCAGCACCCGCATCGTGAGCGGGAGTCGCGCCGGGGAGCTGTTTTTT

V: TRBV5-1
D: NA
J: TRBJ2-1
size: many
CDR3: CASSLAAGATPYEQFF
DNA: TGCGCCAGCAGCTTGGCCGCGGGGGCCACCCCTTATGAGCAGTTCTTC

V: TRBV29-1
D: TRBD2
J: TRBJ2-7
size: many
CDR3: CSVEETSGSRYEQYF
DNA: TGCAGCGTTGAGGAAACTAGCGGGAGTAGGTACGAGCAGTACTTC

V: TRBV5-5
D: NA
J: TRBJ2-2
size: few
CDR3: CASSPYLTLNTGELFF
DNA: TGTGCCAGCAGCCCCTACTTAACCTTGAACACCGGGGAGCTGTTTTTT

V: TRBV2
D: NA
J: TRBJ2-7
size: NA
CDR3: CASNLGLFSSYEQYF
DNA: TGTGCCAGCAACCTAGGACTTTTTAGCTCCTACGAGCAGTACTTC

V: TRBV28
D: NA
J: TRBJ2-3
size: few
CDR3: CASSFGGNTDTQYF
DNA: TGTGCCAGCAGTTTTGGGGGGAACACAGATACGCAGTATTTT

V: TRBV20-1
D: TRBD1
J: TRBJ2-3
size: few
CDR3: CSARDRRGRRGTDTQYF
DNA: TGCAGTGCTAGAGATCGCAGGGGGCGGCGAGGCACAGATACGCAGTATTTT

V: TRBV20-1
D: TRBD2
J: TRBJ2-4
size: NA
CDR3: CSATTGLDASKNIQYF
DNA: TGCAGTGCGACGACGGGACTAGACGCTTCCAAAAACATTCAGTACTTC